Shown below are 19 T cell receptor beta chains from a single sample sequenced in a study of cytomegalovirus exposure and HLA in healthy donors. In the PCR, 60 Vbeta and 13 Jbeta primers were used. The table came from immunoSEQ multiplex PCR; TCRdb's copy has only in-frame clones and leaves some out. There are around 110,000 clones in the sample; approximately 70% occur only once, and roughly 10% lies in the top ten. Sequenced: PBMCs. The receptors were gathered from a man aged 30-40 years in good health and CMV-seropositive.

The chain combines TRBV10-3 with TRBJ2-1; TRBD2 matches at 9 bases. The germline CDR1 and CDR2 sequences are ENHRY and SYGVKD. V was pared by 0 bases and J by 4 bases, with 4 bases of the junction left unmatched. The CDR3 contains 16 residues. The CDR3 DNA is TGTGCCATCAGTGAGTCCCCTAGCGGGACTTACAATGAGCAGTTCTTC. The encoded protein is CAISESPSGTYNEQFF.

The V call is TRBV9, the J call TRBJ2-1; 8 positions agree with TRBD1. This CDR3 is built from 20 residues. Trimming removed 1 base from V and 8 bases from J; junction bases left unmatched: 23. The germline CDR1 and CDR2 sequences are SGDLS and YYNGEE. CDR3 bases: TGTGCCAGCAGCGTACGGCAATCGGACAGGGTAGCTCCCCTAGTGGATGAGCAGTTCTTC. This translates into CASSVRQSDRVAPLVDEQFF.

This chain joins TRBV28 and TRBJ1-1; 8 bases agree with TRBD1. Germline-derived CDR1 and CDR2 are MDHEN and SYDVKM. After removal of 7 bases from V and 6 bases from J, the junction contained 13 bases not matched to a gene. The CDR3 extends over 15 amino acids. The CDR3 reads CASIKDRVFNPEAFF. DNA for the CDR3: TGTGCCAGCATTAAGGACAGGGTTTTTAACCCTGAAGCTTTCTTT.

The chain joins TRBV9 to TRBJ2-5; 7 bases fit TRBD2. Germline V lookup: CDR1 SGDLS, CDR2 YYNGEE. The ends lost 2 bases at V and 5 bases at J; junction bases unmatched: 12. The CDR3 extends over 16 amino acids. CDR3 in DNA: TGTGCCAGCAGCGTGTCGGGGGGTTTTAATTCGGAGACCCAGTACTTC. The encoded protein is CASSVSGGFNSETQYF.

V and J are TRBV29-1 and TRBJ2-7; 9 nucleotides match TRBD2. This CDR3 region has 15 residues. The germline V gene has CDR1 SQVTM and CDR2 ANQGSEA. V gave up 7 bases and J gave up 2 bases; unmatched junction bases: 12. CDR3 nucleotides: TGCAGCGCTACGGGTCTAGCGGGGAACCCCTACGAGCAGTACGTC. Its protein product is CSATGLAGNPYEQYV.

This sequence joins TRBV7-3 and TRBJ2-1, with 8 nucleotides matching TRBD2. J was trimmed by 10 bases and V by 5 bases; bases with no gene match: 10. This CDR3 contains 14 residues. Germline lookup yields CDR1 SGHTA and CDR2 FQGTGA. In DNA, the CDR3 is TGTGCCAGCAGCCTCGGAAGCGGGAGATGGGAGCAGTTCTTC. Protein: CASSLGSGRWEQFF.

V usage is TRBV4-1 and J usage is TRBJ2-1; 12 bases are a match to TRBD2. Trimming cost V 0 bases and J 1 base; bases outside gene matches: 7. The CDR3 extends over 19 amino acids. CDR1 is MGHRA, CDR2 YSYEKL, per germline. The CDR3 DNA reads TGCGCCAGCAGCCAAGATTGGGCTAGCGGGAGGGCGTCCTACAATGAGCAGTTCTTC. Its translation: CASSQDWASGRASYNEQFF.

The chain carries TRBV6-5 and TRBJ1-2; D ambiguous. The CDR3 length is 15 residues. V shed 0 bases and J shed 4 bases, with 12 bases lying between them. Germline CDR1 reads MNHEY; CDR2 reads SVGAGI. The CDR3: CASSYSIGAGYGYTF. For the CDR3, the DNA is TGTGCCAGCAGTTACTCGATAGGTGCAGGCTATGGCTACACCTTC.

This chain links TRBV30 with TRBJ1-1, with TRBD1 as a possible D gene (5 bases). The CDR3 length is 11 residues. The germline V gene encodes CDR1 GTSNPN and CDR2 SVGIG (reference sequence). V gave up 7 bases and J gave up 1 base, with 7 bases separating them. CDR3 nucleotides: TGTGCCTTAGGGGAGAACACTGAAGCTTTCTTT. It yields the protein CALGENTEAFF.

This chain uses TRBV2 with TRBJ1-1; D remains ambiguous. V was pared by 8 bases and J by 7 bases, with 17 bases between. This CDR3 comprises 13 residues. CDR1 and CDR2 (germline): SNHLY, FYNNEI. The CDR3 nucleotides are TGTGCCAGCCGACTTTCCGGCCTGTATGAAGCTTTCTTT. Translation gives CASRLSGLYEAFF.

This clone was observed a handful of times. The J gene is TRBJ1-4, the V gene TRBV28, with 9 bases lining up with TRBD1. The CDR3 extends over 16 amino acids. CDR1 is MDHEN, CDR2 SYDVKM, per germline. J gave up 10 bases and V 3 bases, and 12 bases lay outside the gene matches. This CDR3 is CASSFKTGTGIGKLFF. CDR3 in DNA: TGTGCCAGCAGTTTCAAGACCGGGACAGGGATCGGAAAACTGTTTTTT. Full variable domain (remainder filled in from reference TRBV28 and TRBJ1-4): DVKVTQSSRYLVKRTGEKVFLECVQDMDHENMFWYRQDPGLGLRLIYFSYDVKMKEKGDIPEGYSVSREKKERFSLILESASTNQTSMYLCASSFKTGTGIGKLFFGSGTQLSVL.

The rearrangement links TRBV6-1 to TRBJ2-7, with 7 bases matching TRBD1. The CDR3 has 14 residues. The V segment lost 4 bases and the J segment 3 bases; nucleotides outside the gene matches: 6. CDR1 is MNHNS, CDR2 SASEGT, per germline. Here the CDR3 DNA reads TGTGCCAGCAGTGGGAGACAGGGAGTCTACGAGCAGTACGTC. It codes for CASSGRQGVYEQYV.

The chain is built from TRBV7-8 and TRBJ2-5; a weak D match, TRBD1 (5 bases). V was cut by 1 base and J by 3 bases, with 9 bases left in between. The length of the CDR3 is 14 residues. CDR1 is SGHVS, CDR2 FQNEAQ, per germline. CDR3 bases: TGTGCCAGCAGCTTAGGGGCAGGGAAAGAGACCCAGTACTTC. It is translated as CASSLGAGKETQYF.

The gene calls are TRBV6-1 and TRBJ2-1; D is unclear. From germline, CDR1 is MNHNS and CDR2 SASEGT. V was trimmed by 0 bases and J by 7 bases, leaving 13 bases between them. There are 15 residues in the CDR3. CDR3 protein: CASSEAQSFANEQFF. In nucleotides, the CDR3 is TGTGCCAGCAGTGAAGCGCAATCCTTCGCGAATGAGCAGTTCTTC.

This clone appeared a few times. V and J are TRBV12-5 and TRBJ1-1, with D maybe TRBD1 (6 bases). The germline gives CDR1 LGHNT, CDR2 FRNRAP. Trimming left V 9 bases short and J 0 bases short, with 35 bases between. The CDR3 sequence is 21 residues long. The CDR3 coding sequence is TGTGCTAGCGCCCCCCGCGGCTCCTCCCTAAAACAGGGAAATCTGAACACTGAAGCTTTCTTT. Protein sequence: CASAPRGSSLKQGNLNTEAFF.

The V call is TRBV7-3, the J call TRBJ2-7, with 10 bases fitting TRBD2. Germline loops: CDR1 SGHTA, CDR2 FQGTGA. There are 15 residues in the CDR3. V was pared by 6 bases and J by 4 bases, with 9 bases of the junction left unmatched. The CDR3 loop is CASRSTSGAIYEQYF. For the CDR3, the DNA is TGTGCCAGCAGATCAACTAGCGGGGCGATATACGAGCAGTACTTC. Supplemented by reference TRBV7-3 and TRBJ2-7, the full variable domain reads GAGVSQTPSNKVTEKGKYVELRCDPISGHTALYWYRQSLGQGPEFLIYFQGTGAADDSGLPNDRFFAVRPEGSVSTLKIQRTERGDSAVYLCASRSTSGAIYEQYFGPGTRLTVT.

The V call is TRBV4-1, the J call TRBJ2-1, with a weak D call TRBD1 (6 bases). Per the germline V gene, CDR1 is MGHRA and CDR2 is YSYEKL. V was pared by 4 bases and J by 3 bases, with 22 bases between. CDR3 size: 18 residues. The CDR3 nucleotides are TGCGCCAGCAGCCTCGCTTACACAGGGACGCGAGGCTACAATGAGCAGTTCTTC. Its translation: CASSLAYTGTRGYNEQFF.

The V and J genes are TRBV30 and TRBJ1-2; 8 positions match TRBD1. Germline loops: CDR1 GTSNPN, CDR2 SVGIG (reference sequence). V lost 5 bases and J lost 6; bases outside the gene matches: 8. The CDR3 is made up of 13 amino acids. The CDR3 DNA is TGTGCCTGGCGCGGGGACAGGATTAATGGCTACACCTTC. Residues: CAWRGDRINGYTF.

The CDR3: CASSRQTQGDTEAFF. DNA of the CDR3: TGTGCCAGCAGTCGACAAACACAGGGGGACACTGAAGCTTTCTTT. J is TRBJ1-1 and V is TRBV28, with 8 nucleotides matching TRBD1. J lost 3 bases, V lost 5 bases, and 8 bases had no gene match. This CDR3 region has 15 residues. Germline CDR1 MDHEN, CDR2 SYDVKM.